This TCR beta chain was retrieved from a study of control samples from healthy donors and cancer patients. The CDR3 spans 12 residues. V trimming: 7 bases; J trimming: 6 bases; junction bases outside the gene matches: 5. The germline V gene has CDR1 SQVTM and CDR2 ANQGSEA. The assay was immunoSEQ multiplex PCR, and TCRdb's table has in-frame clones only and misses some. In the table there are about 55,000 clones, roughly 95% of which are singletons. The chain is built from TRBV29-1 and TRBJ1-2; 10 bases match TRBD1. The sequencing sample was made of blood. The origin of this receptor is a woman aged 18 to 35 in good health. CDR3 sequence (DNA): TGCAGCGCAAGACAGGGGGCGAATGGCTACACCTTC. This sequence encodes CSARQGANGYTF.